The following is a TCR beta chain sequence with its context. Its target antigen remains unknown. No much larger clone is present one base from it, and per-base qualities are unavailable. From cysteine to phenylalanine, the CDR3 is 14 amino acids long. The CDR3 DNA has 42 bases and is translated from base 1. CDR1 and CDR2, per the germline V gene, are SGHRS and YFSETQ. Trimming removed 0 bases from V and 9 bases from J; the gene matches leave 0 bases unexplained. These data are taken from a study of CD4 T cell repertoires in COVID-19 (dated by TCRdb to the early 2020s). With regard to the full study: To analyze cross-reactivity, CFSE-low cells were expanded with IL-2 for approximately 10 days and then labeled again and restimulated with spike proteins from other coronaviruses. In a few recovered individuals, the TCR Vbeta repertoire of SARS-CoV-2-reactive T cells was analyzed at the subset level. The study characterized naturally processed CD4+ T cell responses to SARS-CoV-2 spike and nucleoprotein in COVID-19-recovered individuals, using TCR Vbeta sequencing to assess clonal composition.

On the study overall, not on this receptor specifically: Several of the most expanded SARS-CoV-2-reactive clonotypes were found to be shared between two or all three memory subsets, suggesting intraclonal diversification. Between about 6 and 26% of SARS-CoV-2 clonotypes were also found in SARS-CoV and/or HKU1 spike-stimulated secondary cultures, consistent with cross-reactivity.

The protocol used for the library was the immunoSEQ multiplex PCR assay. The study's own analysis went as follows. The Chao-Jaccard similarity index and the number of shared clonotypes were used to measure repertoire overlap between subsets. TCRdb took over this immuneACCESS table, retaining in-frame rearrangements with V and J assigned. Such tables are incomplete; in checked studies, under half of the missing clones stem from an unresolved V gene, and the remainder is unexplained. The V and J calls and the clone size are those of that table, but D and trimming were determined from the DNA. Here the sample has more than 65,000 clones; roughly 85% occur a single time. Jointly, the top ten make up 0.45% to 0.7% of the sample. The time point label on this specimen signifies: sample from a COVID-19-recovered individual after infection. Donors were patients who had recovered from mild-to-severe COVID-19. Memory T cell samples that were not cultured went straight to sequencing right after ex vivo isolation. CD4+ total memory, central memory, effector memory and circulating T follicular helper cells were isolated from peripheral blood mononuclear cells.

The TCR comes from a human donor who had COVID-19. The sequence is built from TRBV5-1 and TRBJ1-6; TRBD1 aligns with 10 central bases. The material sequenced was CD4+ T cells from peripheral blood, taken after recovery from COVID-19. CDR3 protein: CASSLGTGGSPLHF. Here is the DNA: TGCGCCAGCAGCTTGGGGACAGGGGGTTCACCCCTCCACTTT. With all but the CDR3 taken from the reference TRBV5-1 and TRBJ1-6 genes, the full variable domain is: KAGVTQTPRYLIKTRGQQVTLSCSPISGHRSVSWYQQTPGQGLQFLFEYFSETQRNKGNFPGRFSGRQFSNSRSEMNVSTLELGDSALYLCASSLGTGGSPLHFGNGTRLTVT.